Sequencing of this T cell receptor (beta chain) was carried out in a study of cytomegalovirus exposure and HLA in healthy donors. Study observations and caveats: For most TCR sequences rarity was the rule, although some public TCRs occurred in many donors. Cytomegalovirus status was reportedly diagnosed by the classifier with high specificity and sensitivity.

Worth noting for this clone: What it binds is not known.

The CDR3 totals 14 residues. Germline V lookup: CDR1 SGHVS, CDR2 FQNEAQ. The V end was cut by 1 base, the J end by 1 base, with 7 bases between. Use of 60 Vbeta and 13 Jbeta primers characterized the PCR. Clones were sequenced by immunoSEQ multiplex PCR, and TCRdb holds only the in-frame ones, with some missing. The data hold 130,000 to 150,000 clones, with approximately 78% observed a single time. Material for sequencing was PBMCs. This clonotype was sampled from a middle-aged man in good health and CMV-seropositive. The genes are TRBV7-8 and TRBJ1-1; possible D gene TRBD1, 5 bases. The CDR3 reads CASSLVQANTEAFF. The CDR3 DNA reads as TGTGCCAGCAGCTTAGTACAGGCGAACACTGAAGCTTTCTTT.